The entry below describes one T cell receptor (beta chain). Its antigen target is currently unknown. There are no base qualities to consult, and no much larger clone falls within one base. This sample was taken from a study of blood T cell repertoires in COVID-19 (dated by TCRdb to about 2020). The study in broad terms: Samples from collaborators originated in the United States, Italy and Spain and spanned both the acute and convalescent phases of COVID-19. The prospective study material was composed of cDNA or gDNA derived from T cells, B-cell-depleted T cells, or PBMCs. The dataset comprised deeply sampled blood TCRbeta repertoires from subjects exposed to, actively infected with, or recovered from COVID-19. The repertoires were released in a freely available public database intended as a resource for research on the immune response to SARS-CoV-2. Samples came from the ongoing ImmuneRACE study (first 160 participants) plus 1,254 subjects from 6 global collaborators. The sample metadata nearly always contained a de-identified subject ID, COVID-19 status, age in years and sex. HLA class I and class II types, where available, came from metadata supplied by the sample provider rather than from assay-based typing. Summary of the overall study and its limitations: The quantity of clinical and demographic metadata differed by source and by participant and was supplied without curation.

TCRbeta CDR3 regions were amplified from genomic DNA using the immunoSEQ Assay, a bias-controlled multiplex PCR. Concerning the study's data processing: Within the assay, amplification of reference gene primers was used to estimate how many nucleated cells each sample contained. Sequence reads were collapsed and filtered to measure the absolute abundance of every unique TCRbeta CDR3 rearrangement. For each sample, productive Simpson clonality was calculated by taking the square root of Simpson's diversity index across productive rearrangements. This is the immuneACCESS table as TCRdb keeps it, with only in-frame sequences that have V and J called. A part of the clones is gone; compared with another copy, unresolved V genes explain less than half, and the rest is unexplained. V, J and clone size were drawn from that table, and D and trimming were deduced from the DNA. Within this sample are some 270,000 clones, with approximately 83% of them counted one time only. 3.5% to 4.5% of the sample goes to the ten largest clones.

Participants in the prospective study were aged about 18 to 89 years, lived in 20 to 30 United States geographic areas, and enrolled through a virtual design. To assign participants to cohorts, the prospective study relied on clinical history that participants themselves reported in a screening survey and a study questionnaire. Recovered participants in ImmuneRACE Cohort 3 were defined as having two consecutive negative NP/OP PCR tests, clearance from a healthcare professional, or resolution of symptoms. In the prospective study, mobile phlebotomists collected whole blood, serum and a nasopharyngeal or oropharyngeal swab from each participant. Additional blood draws and questionnaires over a roughly two-month period could optionally be provided by prospective study participants. Before DNA extraction, prospective study blood samples were shipped either frozen or at room temperature. After removal of 3 bases from V and 1 base from J, the junction retains 2 bases not matched to a gene. The CDR3 runs 14 amino acids, cysteine and phenylalanine included. The kept DNA is CDR3 alone, 42 bases in frame from the first base. CDR1 and CDR2, per the germline V gene, are SGHTA and FQGNSA.

The sequence is built from TRBV7-2 and TRBJ1-1; TRBD1 fits 7 bases in the junction. Sequenced sample: PBMCs or T cells enriched from blood (not recorded which). This receptor was taken from a woman aged 30 to 39 who had recovered from COVID-19. The nucleotide sequence reads as follows: TGTGCCAGCAGCTTGGGACAGCAGAACACTGAAGCTTTCTTT. The resulting protein is CASSLGQQNTEAFF.